This entry lists 14 T cell receptor beta chains sequenced from one sample in a study of blood T cell repertoires in COVID-19. Measured with immunoSEQ multiplex PCR; TCRdb has only the in-frame clones, and not every one. The data hold 85,000 to 95,000 clones, with about nine tenths observed a single time. The sequenced sample consisted of peripheral blood. Receptor source: a man aged 55 to 70 with COVID-19, enrolled during active disease.

This clone was recorded a few times. The chain couples TRBV6-5 to TRBJ2-7; 9 positions match TRBD1. Trimming removed 2 bases from V and 4 bases from J; junction bases left unmatched: 3. The CDR3 totals 14 residues. From germline, CDR1 is MNHEY and CDR2 SVGAGI. This chain's CDR3 is CASSYAQGAYEQYF. The CDR3 DNA reads as TGTGCCAGCAGTTACGCACAGGGGGCATACGAGCAGTACTTC.

This chain links TRBV30 with TRBJ1-5; 9 positions match TRBD1. Germline V gene data show CDR1 as GTSNPN and CDR2 as SVGIG (reference sequence). V trimming: 3 bases; J trimming: 4 bases; junction bases outside the gene matches: 10. The length of the CDR3 is 16 residues. The CDR3 DNA reads TGTGCCTGGAGGGGGGGAGGACAGGGGTGGAATCAGCCCCAGCATTTT. It translates to CAWRGGGQGWNQPQHF.

This chain links TRBV9 with TRBJ2-7, with 9 bases fitting TRBD1. Germline loops: CDR1 SGDLS, CDR2 YYNGEE. With 3 bases clipped from V and 4 bases from J, the junction kept 2 bases outside the gene matches. The CDR3 spans 13 residues. CDR3 coding DNA: TGTGCCAGCAGCGGACAGGGGGGATACGAGCAGTACTTC. Translating it yields CASSGQGGYEQYF.

The chain links TRBV6-5 to TRBJ1-1; D unresolved. Germline V lookup: CDR1 MNHEY, CDR2 SVGAGI. The CDR3 runs 13 residues. V shed 5 bases and J shed 7 bases, with 14 bases lying between them. The CDR3 protein is CASSKVGTGEAFF. The CDR3 nucleotides read TGTGCCAGCAGTAAGGTCGGCACGGGTGAAGCTTTCTTT.

This rearrangement joins TRBV12-5 to TRBJ1-5, with 9 bases identical to TRBD1. V shed 2 bases, J shed 2 bases, and the junction held 1 base outside the gene matches. Per the germline V gene, CDR1 is LGHNT and CDR2 is FRNRAP. This CDR3 contains 15 residues. CDR3 coding DNA: TGTGCTAGTGGTTTGTGGGACAGGGGCAATCAGCCCCAGCATTTT. Protein product: CASGLWDRGNQPQHF.

The chain combines TRBV21-1 with TRBJ1-1. TRBV21-1 is tagged as a pseudogene. This CDR3 has 15 residues. The CDR3, as DNA: TGTGCCAGCAGCAAAAGTCCCTGTGGAGGCACTGAAGCTTTCTTT. This sequence encodes CASSKSPCGGTEAFF.

The chain employs TRBV28 and TRBJ1-4; TRBD1 agrees at 7 bases. CDR1 and CDR2 (germline): MDHEN, SYDVKM. Trimming removed 7 bases from V and 4 bases from J; junction bases left unmatched: 3. This CDR3 comprises 13 residues. CDR3 in amino acids: CASTGQVNEKLFF. CDR3 nucleotide sequence: TGTGCCAGCACCGGACAGGTTAATGAAAAACTGTTTTTT.

A few counts support this clone. The CDR3 DNA reads as TGTGCCAGCAGCGAGGGAGACAGGGCGAGGGAAAAACTGTTTTTT. Amino acids: CASSEGDRAREKLFF. V gene TRBV9 combines with J gene TRBJ1-4; TRBD1 agrees at 7 bases. The junction had 10 bases not matched to a gene; V was cut back by 3 bases and J by 8 bases. The CDR3 is made up of 15 amino acids. Germline lookup yields CDR1 SGDLS and CDR2 YYNGEE.

V is TRBV28 and J is TRBJ2-2; TRBD1 agrees at 8 bases. This CDR3 has 20 amino acids. V trimming: 6 bases; J trimming: 0 bases; junction bases outside the gene matches: 18. The germline V gene has CDR1 MDHEN and CDR2 SYDVKM. The CDR3 sequence is CASSPSRGRKMNANTGELFF. CDR3 DNA sequence: TGTGCCAGCAGCCCGTCCAGGGGGCGGAAGATGAACGCGAACACCGGGGAGCTGTTTTTT.

CDR3: CAISEFATGGSEAFF. The DNA for the CDR3 is TGTGCCATCAGTGAGTTCGCGACAGGGGGATCTGAAGCTTTCTTT. The chain joins TRBV10-3 to TRBJ1-1; TRBD1 aligns across 9 bases. Germline V gene lookup returns CDR1 ENHRY and CDR2 SYGVKD. V was pared by 1 base and J by 6 bases, with 6 bases of the junction left unmatched. CDR3 size: 15 residues.

The V call is TRBV15, the J call TRBJ2-7, with 7 nucleotides matching TRBD2. The CDR3 is 16 residues long. The germline gives CDR1 LNHNV, CDR2 YYDKDF (reference sequence). Unmatched junction bases numbered 7, after V lost 1 base and J lost 1 base. DNA for the CDR3: TGTGCCACCAGCAGAGGGTCGGCTAGCGGATCCTACGAGCAGTACTTC. Amino acids: CATSRGSASGSYEQYF.

In its sample, this clone was seen once. V gene TRBV5-1 combines with J gene TRBJ2-7, with 8 bases that match TRBD1. With V trimmed by 2 bases and J by 3 bases, 4 bases remained unmatched. This CDR3 has 14 amino acids. Per germline, CDR1 SGHRS and CDR2 YFSETQ. Written as DNA, the CDR3 is TGCGCCAGCAGCTTACAAACAGGGGGCTACGAGCAGTACTTC. This translates into CASSLQTGGYEQYF.

The CDR3 DNA is TGTGCCAGCAGCCCAACAGCGGACAGCTCCTACAATGAGCAGTTCTTC. It codes for CASSPTADSSYNEQFF. V gene TRBV7-3 combines with J gene TRBJ2-1, with a weak D call TRBD1 (6 bases). V was trimmed by 5 bases and J by 0 bases, leaving 14 bases between them. This CDR3 spans 16 amino acids. From germline, CDR1 is SGHTA and CDR2 FQGTGA.

V is TRBV21-1 and J is TRBJ1-2; the table's D call of TRBD1 was not tested on the DNA. TRBV21-1 is a pseudogene segment. There are 13 residues in the CDR3. For the CDR3, the DNA is TGTGCCAGCAGGCAGGGTGTCAACTATGGCTACACCTTC. Translation gives CASRQGVNYGYTF.